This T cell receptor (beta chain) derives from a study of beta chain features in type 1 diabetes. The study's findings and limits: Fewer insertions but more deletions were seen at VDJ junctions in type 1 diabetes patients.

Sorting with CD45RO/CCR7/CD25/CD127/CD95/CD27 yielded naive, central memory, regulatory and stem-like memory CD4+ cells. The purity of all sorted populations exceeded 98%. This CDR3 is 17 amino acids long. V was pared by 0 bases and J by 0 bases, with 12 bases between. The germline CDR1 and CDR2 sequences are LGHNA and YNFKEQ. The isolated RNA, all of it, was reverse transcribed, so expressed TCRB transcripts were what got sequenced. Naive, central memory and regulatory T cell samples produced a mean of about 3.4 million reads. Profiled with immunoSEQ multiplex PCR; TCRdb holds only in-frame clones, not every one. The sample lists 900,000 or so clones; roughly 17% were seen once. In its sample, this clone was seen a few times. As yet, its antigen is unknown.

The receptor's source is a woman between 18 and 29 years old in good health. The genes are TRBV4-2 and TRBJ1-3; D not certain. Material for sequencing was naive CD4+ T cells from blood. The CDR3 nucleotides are TGTGCCAGCAGCCAAGATCCCTACTTGAGCTCTGGAAACACCATATATTTT. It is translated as CASSQDPYLSSGNTIYF.